A selection of T cell receptor beta chains follows, all from one sample in a study of T cell repertoires in cytomegalovirus infection. Via MiXCR, TCRdb re-called the reads, giving one row per CDR3 protein. This table has approximately 590,000 distinct CDR3 sequences, almost 40% appearing once. These receptors have no known antigen. Source: cultured PBMCs, taken from culture after CMV antigen stimulation. Receptors were obtained from a human donor in good health (CMV status not recorded). Some clones in this sample may be carry-over from other donors' samples. The CDR3 runs from the conserved cysteine through the conserved F or W. The D gene is left open where the match is weak. Clone size is stated in some rows and not others, as once, few, many or a class when expanded.

abundance	j_gene	v_gene	d_gene	CDR3nt	CDR3aa
.	TRBJ2-1	TRBV28	TRBD2	TGTGCCTGCAGCGGGGGGGCCAACTACAATGAGCAGTTCTTC	CACSGGANYNEQFF
.	TRBJ2-7	TRBV20-1	TRBD2	TGCAGTGCTAGAGTTGGCGGGAGGACCTCCTACGAGCAGTACTTC	CSARVGGRTSYEQYF
few	TRBJ2-1	TRBV6-2/TRBV6-3	.	TGTGCCAGCAGTTCTCCCGGGCGGGGACCAGAGCAGTTCTTC	CASSSPGRGPEQFF
.	TRBJ2-1	TRBV6-2/TRBV6-3	TRBD2	TGTGCCAGCATTGCAAGCGGGGGGCCCTCCTACAATGAGCAGTTCTTC	CASIASGGPSYNEQFF
.	TRBJ2-4	TRBV6-1	.	TGTGCCAGCAGTGGACCACAGGCTATCAAAAACATTCAGTACTTC	CASSGPQAIKNIQYF
few	TRBJ2-3	TRBV5-1	.	TGCGCCAGCACACCAATCCCCGCAGATACGCAGTATTTT	CASTPIPADTQYF
.	TRBJ1-2	TRBV6-8	.	TGTGCCAGCAGTTACGAGGTGCTCTCTATGGAGGGAGCTAACTATGGCTACACCTTC	CASSYEVLSMEGANYGYTF
many	TRBJ2-1	TRBV5-1	.	TGTGCCAGCAGCTTAGCGCCTAATGAGCAGTTCTTC	CASSLAPNEQFF
few	TRBJ1-1	TRBV7-2	.	TGTGCCAGCAGCCGTACCGGGACGGTGAACACTGAAGCTTTCTTT	CASSRTGTVNTEAFF
.	TRBJ1-1	TRBV19	TRBD1	TGTGCCAGTAGTATAGGGACAGGGTCTGAAGCTTTCTTT	CASSIGTGSEAFF
.	TRBJ1-1	TRBV12-3/TRBV12-4	.	TGTGCCAGCAGTGCGACGGCGAACACTGAAGCTTTCTTT	CASSATANTEAFF
few	TRBJ2-4	TRBV7-2	.	TGTGCCAGCAGCGAGGCCTCGGGGGACATTCAGTACTTC	CASSEASGDIQYF
.	TRBJ2-1	TRBV6-5	.	TGTGCCAGTCACCGGGACCCCTACAATGAGCAGTTCTTC	CASHRDPYNEQFF
many	TRBJ2-2	TRBV7-2	.	TGTGCCAGCAGCTCTGGGGGGGGGGGCTTTGACACCGGGGAGCTGTTTTTT	CASSSGGGGFDTGELFF
.	TRBJ2-2	TRBV20-1	.	TGCAGTGCTAGAGATGGCAGGGCCGGCGGGGAGCTGTTTTTT	CSARDGRAGGELFF
few	TRBJ1-2	TRBV19	.	TGTGCCAGTAGTATGGGGACAACCCTCTATGGCTACACCTTC	CASSMGTTLYGYTF
.	TRBJ2-4	TRBV3-1	.	TGTGCCAGCAGCCCCCCCGGCCGGCCAGACATTCAGTACTTC	CASSPPGRPDIQYF
.	TRBJ2-3	TRBV19	.	TGTGCCAGTAGTTCCACAGTAAAGGGACCAGATACGCAGTATTTT	CASSSTVKGPDTQYF
once	TRBJ2-5	TRBV29-1	TRBD1	TGCAGCACCCAGACAGGGGGTGAAGAGACCCAGTACTTC	CSTQTGGEETQYF
.	TRBJ2-1	TRBV10-3	.	TGTGCCATCAGGCCCTCCGTAGTAGGTTCCAATGAGCAGTTCTTC	CAIRPSVVGSNEQFF
.	TRBJ1-2	TRBV2	.	TGTGCCAGCAATTTTCCAGGGACACAGGCACCTTCTCCCTATGGCTACACCTTC	CASNFPGTQAPSPYGYTF
few	TRBJ2-3	TRBV20-1	TRBD2	TGCAGTGCTGGCAAGCGGGGGGATACCCCAGATACGCAGTATTTT	CSAGKRGDTPDTQYF
.	TRBJ1-1	TRBV12-3/TRBV12-4	.	TGTGCCAGCAGTTCCGGACAGATCACTGAAGCTTTCTTT	CASSSGQITEAFF
few	TRBJ1-2	TRBV10-3	.	TGTGCCATCAGTGAAGGGTTAGGAGATGGCTACACCTTC	CAISEGLGDGYTF
few	TRBJ2-5	TRBV27	.	TGTGCCAGCAGTTTCGACCGAACGGAGACCCAGTACTTC	CASSFDRTETQYF
few	TRBJ1-5	TRBV7-2	.	TGTGCCAGCAGCTCGGGCCCTTACCTCAATCAGCCCCAGCATTTT	CASSSGPYLNQPQHF
.	TRBJ2-5	TRBV12-3/TRBV12-4	.	TGTGCCAGCAGCCAAAGAGGGAGAGAGACCCAGTACTTC	CASSQRGRETQYF
.	TRBJ2-7	TRBV29-1	TRBD2	TGCAGCGTAGGACTAGCGGAGTACGAGCAGTACTTC	CSVGLAEYEQYF
few	TRBJ1-1	TRBV10-3	.	TGTGCCATCAGTGAGTCGAGGGGGATGAACACTGAAGCTTTCTTT	CAISESRGMNTEAFF
.	TRBJ1-1	TRBV5-5	.	TGTGCCAGCAGCTTGGGGATGGGGGGAATGAACACTGAAGCTTTCTTT	CASSLGMGGMNTEAFF
.	TRBJ1-6	TRBV28	.	TGTGCCAGCAGCCGTCTGAGGCGGGATTCACCCCTCCACTTT	CASSRLRRDSPLHF
.	TRBJ1-5	TRBV6-6	.	TGTGCCAGCAGTTACGGGTGGAGTAGCAATCAGCCCCAGCATTTT	CASSYGWSSNQPQHF
.	TRBJ2-3	TRBV7-6	TRBD1	TGTGCCAGCAGCTCCCTTGGGACAGTGTCTTCAGATACGCAGTATTTT	CASSSLGTVSSDTQYF
.	TRBJ2-1	TRBV6-1	TRBD1	TGTGCCAGCAGGTTCGCAGGGGGTTCCTACAATGAGCAGTTCTTC	CASRFAGGSYNEQFF
many	TRBJ2-1	TRBV7-2	.	TGTGCCAGCAGCTTTCGGGCTGAGCAGTTCTTC	CASSFRAEQFF
few	TRBJ2-1	TRBV12-3/TRBV12-4	.	TGTGCCAGCATTTGGGACGGGGGGCTATCCTACAATGAGCAGTTCTTC	CASIWDGGLSYNEQFF
.	TRBJ2-5	TRBV12-5	.	TGTGCTAGTGGTTCCCCCTCTTCGGCCCGGGAGACCCAGTACTTC	CASGSPSSARETQYF
.	TRBJ2-3	TRBV7-2	.	TGTGCCAGCAGCTTACGAGGAGTGAGCACAGATACGCAGTATTTT	CASSLRGVSTDTQYF
.	TRBJ2-5	TRBV7-2	.	TGTGCCAGCCGTTTTAGTGGGGAGACCCAGTACTTC	CASRFSGETQYF
.	TRBJ2-5	TRBV6-8	.	TGTGCCAGCGGCGAGGGAGGGGGCCCACCCTGCCAAGAGACCCAGTACTTC	CASGEGGGPPCQETQYF
many	TRBJ2-3	TRBV7-2	.	TGTGCCAGCAGCTTAGGCTACCCACTAGATACGCAGTATTTT	CASSLGYPLDTQYF
.	TRBJ2-7	TRBV6-5	.	TGTGCCAGCAGTTACTCGGCCGAGCACTACGAGCAGTACTTC	CASSYSAEHYEQYF